This TCR beta chain was found in a study of blood T cells in healthy people across ages. Primers used in a second PCR of about 7 to 11 cycles were a sample-barcoded 5' primer and a J-beta primer mix. Through a template-switch adaptor with 12 random nucleotides, each cDNA molecule received a tag. MiXCR was run by TCRdb on the 5' RACE reads, yielding one entry per CDR3 protein. The profile shows some 1 million distinct CDR3 sequences, 35% to 55% of them singletons. This clonotype was picked up many times. Every donor gave roughly 9.6 milliliters of peripheral blood. Losses at the gene ends were 4 bases for V and 0 bases for J; bases not matched to a gene: 6. This CDR3 comprises 15 residues. From germline, CDR1 is LGHNA and CDR2 YNFKEQ.

The sample was blood. The clonotype comes from a woman aged 55-70 years in good health. The chain joins TRBV4-2 to TRBJ2-7; 7 nucleotides match TRBD1. The CDR3: CASSPQGESSYEQYF. The CDR3, as DNA: TGTGCCAGCAGCCCCCAGGGGGAGAGCTCCTACGAGCAGTACTTC.